A single T cell receptor beta chain is shown here with its context. The antigen it recognizes is unknown. Sequencing ends 3 residues short of the CDR3 end; the germline J gene provides the rest. TCR beta CDR3 regions were amplified by multiplex PCR from an average of roughly 1.3 ug genomic DNA per sample using the immunoSEQ assay. To correct primer bias, the assay used a complete synthetic TCR repertoire to set an amplification baseline. The amplicons were sequenced on the Illumina platform. The published analysis was carried out like this. Sequences were error-corrected by clustering with frequency ratios and a modified nearest-neighbor algorithm, then analyzed in the immunoSEQ Analyzer with IMGT gene definitions. At each rarefaction depth, TCR richness and evenness were averaged over 20 rarefaction repeats, and samples with fewer sequences than the depth were excluded. Wilcoxon rank sum tests with FDR correction were used to compare relative abundances of V, D and J genes between the groups. For the blinded duplicates, the intraclass correlation was 95.6% for TCR richness and averaged 76.4% across about 70 gene segments. The table comes from immuneACCESS by way of TCRdb, which keeps in-frame sequences with V and J called. Part of the clones is missing from these tables; in studies checked, under half for an unresolved V gene and the rest for unknown reasons. V and J calls and clone size are copied from that table; D and trimming were computed from the DNA. This sample's table has entries for 15,000 to 20,000 clones. The top ten clones comprise roughly 6.8% of the sample.

Every participant had a single incident cervical HPV16 infection, and prevalent HPV16 infections were excluded. Cervical HPV DNA was detected with MY09/MY11 PCR, and genotyping was done by dot-blot hybridization. Approximately 16 mL of heparinized blood were centrifuged, and the buffy coat was split into aliquots, frozen at -30 degrees C, and then kept at -80 degrees C. QIAGEN kits were used to extract genomic DNA from buffy coat specimens. The CDR3 sequence holds 16 residues, the cysteine and phenylalanine included. The DNA shown is the part of the CDR3 that was read: 39 bases, in frame from base 1. V is shortened by 1 base, J by 3 bases, and the region joining them spans 14 bases. The germline V gene (reference sequence) specifies LNHDA as CDR1 and SQIVND as CDR2. These data come from a study of T cells in women clearing cervical HPV infection (dated by TCRdb to 2016 to 2019). For the wider study: The cases were 25 to 30 women with histologically confirmed HPV16-related CIN3 or worse, and 2 of those women had invasive cancers. Controls were around 25 women whose single incident HPV16 infection cleared within 12 months without precancer or cancer developing. Cases were matched to controls by age within five years and by the year the sample was collected. Among cases, blood sampling came a median of approximately 150 days after lesion detection, with an interquartile range of 90 to 200 days. The parent cohort enrolled 10,049 women aged 18 or older in Guanacaste, Costa Rica, during about 1992 to 1994 and followed them for approximately seven years. Nested within Costa Rica's Guanacaste HPV Natural History Study, an exploratory proof-of-principle case-control study compared TCR repertoires across cervical HPV16 outcomes. A median age of about 30 years was observed in cases versus 37 to 45 in controls, and no significant differences in baseline characteristics were found. Blood from cases was drawn at the visit where the lesion was first identified, while blood from controls was drawn once the infection was no longer detected. As quality controls, five blinded duplicates were added to each group, bringing the total to about 60 samples made up of 50 or so participants and some 10 replicates. HLA typing was available for only a few women, so HLA type could not be excluded as a confounder. The full study reports these points: Random forest classifiers that combined richness and V gene abundances separated cases from controls with an estimated AUC of 0.8 to 0.85. Lower TRBV6-7 relative abundance was observed in cases than in controls (roughly 0.12% versus 0.15%; Bonferroni P = 0.0008). Because T-cell numbers per sample were unknown, differences in richness could reflect varying T-cell content rather than repertoire biology. The cross-sectional design could not show whether the associations came before the infection or were a result of it, and neither effector/memory subsets nor HPV-specific T cells were isolated. TCR repertoire richness was significantly higher in CIN3+ cases than in controls across sequencing depths, while evenness did not differ.

The source material was blood buffy coat. The chain joins TRBV19 to TRBJ2-3, with TRBD2 as a weak D call on 7 bases. This TCR came from a woman between 18 and 70 years old with a cervical HPV16 infection that either progressed to CIN3+ or cleared (not recorded which). The CDR3 protein sequence reads: CASSIGSGGRTDTQYF. CDR3 DNA, as far as it was read: TGTGCCAGTAGTATAGGATCGGGGGGCAGGACAGATACG.